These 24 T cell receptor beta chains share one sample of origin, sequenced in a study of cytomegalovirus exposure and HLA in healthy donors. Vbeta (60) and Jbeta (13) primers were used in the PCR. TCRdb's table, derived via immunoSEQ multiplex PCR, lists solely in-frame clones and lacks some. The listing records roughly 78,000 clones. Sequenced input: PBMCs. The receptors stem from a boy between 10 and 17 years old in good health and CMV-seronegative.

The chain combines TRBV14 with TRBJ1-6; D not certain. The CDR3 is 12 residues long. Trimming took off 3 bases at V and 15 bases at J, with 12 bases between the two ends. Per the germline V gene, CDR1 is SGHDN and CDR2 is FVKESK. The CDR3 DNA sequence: TGTGCCAGCAGCCAGAGTTACTCGGGCCTCCACTTT. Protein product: CASSQSYSGLHF.

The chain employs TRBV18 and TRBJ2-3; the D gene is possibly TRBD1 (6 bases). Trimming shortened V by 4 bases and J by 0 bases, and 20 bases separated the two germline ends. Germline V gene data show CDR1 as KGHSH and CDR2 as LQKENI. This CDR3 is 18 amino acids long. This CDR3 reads CASSLGTTLFPSTDTQYF. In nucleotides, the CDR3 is TGTGCCAGCTCACTAGGGACAACACTCTTCCCTAGCACAGATACGCAGTATTTT.

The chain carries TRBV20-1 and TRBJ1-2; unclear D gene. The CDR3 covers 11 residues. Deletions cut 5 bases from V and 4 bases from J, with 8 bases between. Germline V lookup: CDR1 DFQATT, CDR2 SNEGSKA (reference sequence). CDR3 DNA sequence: TGCAGTGCTTTCGGGTCCTATGGCTACACCTTC. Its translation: CSAFGSYGYTF.

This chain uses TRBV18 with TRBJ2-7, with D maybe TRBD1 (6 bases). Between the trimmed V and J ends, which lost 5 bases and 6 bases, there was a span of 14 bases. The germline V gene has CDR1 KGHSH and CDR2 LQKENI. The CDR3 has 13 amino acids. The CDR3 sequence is CASSTTQGLEQYF. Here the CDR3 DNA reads TGTGCCAGCTCAACAACACAGGGTCTCGAGCAGTACTTC.

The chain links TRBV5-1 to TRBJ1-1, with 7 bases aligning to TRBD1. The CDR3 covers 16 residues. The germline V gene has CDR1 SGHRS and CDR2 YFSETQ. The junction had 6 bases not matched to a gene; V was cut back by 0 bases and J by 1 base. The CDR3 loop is CASSLVEGARNTEAFF. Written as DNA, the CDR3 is TGCGCCAGCAGCTTGGTGGAGGGGGCGCGGAACACTGAAGCTTTCTTT.

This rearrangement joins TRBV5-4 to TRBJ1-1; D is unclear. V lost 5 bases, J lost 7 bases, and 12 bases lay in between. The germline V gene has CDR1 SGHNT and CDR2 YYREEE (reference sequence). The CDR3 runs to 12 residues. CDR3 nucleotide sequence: TGTGCCAGCAGACCGGAGGCAGATGAAGCTTTCTTT. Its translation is CASRPEADEAFF.

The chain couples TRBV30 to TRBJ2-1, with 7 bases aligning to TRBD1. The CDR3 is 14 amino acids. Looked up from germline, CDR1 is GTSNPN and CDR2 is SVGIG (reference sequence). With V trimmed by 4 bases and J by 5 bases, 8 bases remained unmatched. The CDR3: CAWKGRGQNNEQFF. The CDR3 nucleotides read TGTGCCTGGAAGGGTAGGGGGCAGAACAATGAGCAGTTCTTC.

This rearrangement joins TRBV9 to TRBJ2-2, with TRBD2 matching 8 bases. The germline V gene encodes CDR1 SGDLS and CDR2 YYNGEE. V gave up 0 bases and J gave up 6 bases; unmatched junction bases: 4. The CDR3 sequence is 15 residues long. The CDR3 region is CASSVGAGEAGELFF. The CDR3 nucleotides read TGTGCCAGCAGCGTAGGAGCGGGAGAGGCCGGGGAGCTGTTTTTT.

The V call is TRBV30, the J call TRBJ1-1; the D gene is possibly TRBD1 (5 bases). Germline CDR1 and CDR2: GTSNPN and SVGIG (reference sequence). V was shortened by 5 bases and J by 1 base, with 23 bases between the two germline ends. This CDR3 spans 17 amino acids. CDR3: CAWDPLLDPGSNTEAFF. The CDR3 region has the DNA TGTGCCTGGGACCCTCTATTAGATCCAGGGTCGAACACTGAAGCTTTCTTT.

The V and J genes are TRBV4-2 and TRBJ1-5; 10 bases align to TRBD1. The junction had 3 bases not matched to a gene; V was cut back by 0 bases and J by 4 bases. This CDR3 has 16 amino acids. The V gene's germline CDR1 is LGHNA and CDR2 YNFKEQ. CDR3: CASSQDLGQGNQPQHF. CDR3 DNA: TGTGCCAGCAGCCAAGATCTGGGACAGGGGAATCAGCCCCAGCATTTT.

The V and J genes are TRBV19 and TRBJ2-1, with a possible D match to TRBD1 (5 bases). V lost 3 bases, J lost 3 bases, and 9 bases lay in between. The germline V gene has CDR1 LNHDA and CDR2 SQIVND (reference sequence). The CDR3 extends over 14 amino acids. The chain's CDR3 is CASSIGDSYNEQFF. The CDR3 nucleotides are TGTGCCAGTAGTATTGGCGACAGCTACAATGAGCAGTTCTTC.

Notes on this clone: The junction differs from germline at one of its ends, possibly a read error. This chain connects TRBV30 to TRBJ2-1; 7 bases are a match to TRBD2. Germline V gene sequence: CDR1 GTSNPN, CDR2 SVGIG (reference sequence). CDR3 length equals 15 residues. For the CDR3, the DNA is TGTGCCTGGAGTACTAGCGAAGACTCCGACAATGAGCAGTTCTTC. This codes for CAWSTSEDSDNEQFF.

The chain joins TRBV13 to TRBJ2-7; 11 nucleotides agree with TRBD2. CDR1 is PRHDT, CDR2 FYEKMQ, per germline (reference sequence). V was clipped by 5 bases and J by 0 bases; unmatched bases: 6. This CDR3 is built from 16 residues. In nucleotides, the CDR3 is TGTGCCAGCAGCCCCGGACTAGCGGGTGGCTCCTACGAGCAGTACTTC. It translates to CASSPGLAGGSYEQYF.

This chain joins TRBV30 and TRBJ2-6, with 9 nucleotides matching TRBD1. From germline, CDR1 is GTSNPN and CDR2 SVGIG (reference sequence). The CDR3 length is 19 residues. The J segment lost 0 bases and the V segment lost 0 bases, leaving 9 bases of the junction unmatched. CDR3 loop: CAWSVGWWDRVSGANVLTF. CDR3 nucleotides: TGTGCCTGGAGTGTAGGTTGGTGGGACAGGGTCTCTGGGGCCAACGTCCTGACTTTC.

The DNA of the CDR3 is TGTGCCAGCTCACCAATCGGGACTCTCCATCAGAGTGAGCAGTTCTTC. Amino acid sequence: CASSPIGTLHQSEQFF. J is TRBJ2-1 and V is TRBV18, with TRBD2 as a possible D gene (6 bases). Germline V gives CDR1 KGHSH, CDR2 LQKENI. V was clipped by 2 bases and J by 9 bases, with 20 bases between them. This CDR3 has 16 residues.

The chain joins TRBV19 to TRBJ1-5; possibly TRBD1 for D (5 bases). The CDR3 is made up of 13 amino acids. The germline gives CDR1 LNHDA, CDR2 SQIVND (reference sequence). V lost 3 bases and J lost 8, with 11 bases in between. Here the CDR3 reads CASSMTGVEPQHF. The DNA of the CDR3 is TGTGCCAGTAGTATGACGGGGGTCGAGCCCCAGCATTTT.

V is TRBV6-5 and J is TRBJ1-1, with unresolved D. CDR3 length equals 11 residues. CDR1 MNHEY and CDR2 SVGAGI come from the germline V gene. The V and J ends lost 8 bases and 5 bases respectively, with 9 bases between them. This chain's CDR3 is CASRLSTEAFF. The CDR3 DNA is TGTGCCAGCCGGTTGAGTACTGAAGCTTTCTTT.

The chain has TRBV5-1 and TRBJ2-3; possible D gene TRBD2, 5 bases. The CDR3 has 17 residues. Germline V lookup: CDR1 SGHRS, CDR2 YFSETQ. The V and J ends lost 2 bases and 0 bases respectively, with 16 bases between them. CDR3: CASSLMRASSSTDTQYF. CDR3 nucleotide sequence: TGCGCCAGCAGCTTAATGCGGGCTAGCAGTAGCACAGATACGCAGTATTTT.

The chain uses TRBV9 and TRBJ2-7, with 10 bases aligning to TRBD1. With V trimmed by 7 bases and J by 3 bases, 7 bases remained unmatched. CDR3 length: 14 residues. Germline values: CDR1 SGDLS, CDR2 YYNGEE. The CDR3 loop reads CASGPGQGIYEQYF. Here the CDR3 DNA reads TGTGCCAGCGGACCGGGACAGGGGATCTACGAGCAGTACTTC.

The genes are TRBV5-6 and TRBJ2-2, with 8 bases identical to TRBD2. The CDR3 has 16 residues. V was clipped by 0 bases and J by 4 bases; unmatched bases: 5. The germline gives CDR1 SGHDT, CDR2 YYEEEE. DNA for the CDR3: TGTGCCAGCAGCTTGGTCGGGGGGGCCGCCACCGGGGAGCTGTTTTTT. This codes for CASSLVGGAATGELFF.

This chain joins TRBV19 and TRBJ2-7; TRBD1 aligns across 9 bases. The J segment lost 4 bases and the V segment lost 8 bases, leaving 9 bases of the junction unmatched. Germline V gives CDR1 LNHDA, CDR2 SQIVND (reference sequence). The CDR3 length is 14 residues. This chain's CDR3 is CASAQGTGIYEQYF. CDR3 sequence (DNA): TGTGCCAGTGCCCAGGGGACAGGGATATACGAGCAGTACTTC. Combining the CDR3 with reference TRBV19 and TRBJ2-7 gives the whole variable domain DGGITQSPKYLFRKEGQNVTLSCEQNLNHDAMYWYRQDPGQGLRLIYYSQIVNDFQKGDIAEGYSVSREKKESFPLTVTSAQKNPTAFYLCASAQGTGIYEQYFGPGTRLTVT.

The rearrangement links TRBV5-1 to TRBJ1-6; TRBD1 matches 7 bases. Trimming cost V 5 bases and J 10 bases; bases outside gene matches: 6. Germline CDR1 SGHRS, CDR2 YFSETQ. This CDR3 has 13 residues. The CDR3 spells CASSPDRLSPLHF. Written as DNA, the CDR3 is TGCGCCAGCAGTCCGGACAGGCTGTCACCCCTCCACTTT.

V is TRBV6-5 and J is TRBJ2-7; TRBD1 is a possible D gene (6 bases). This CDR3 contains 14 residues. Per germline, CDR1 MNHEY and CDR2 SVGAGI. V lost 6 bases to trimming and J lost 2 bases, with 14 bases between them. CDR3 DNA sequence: TGTGCCAGCAGAAGGGACATGGCCCCCTACGAGCAGTACTTC. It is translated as CASRRDMAPYEQYF.

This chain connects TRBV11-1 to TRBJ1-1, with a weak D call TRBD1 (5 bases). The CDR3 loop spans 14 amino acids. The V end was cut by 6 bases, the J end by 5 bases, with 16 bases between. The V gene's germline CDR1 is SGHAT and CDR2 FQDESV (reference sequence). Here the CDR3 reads CASSPSAGPTEAFF. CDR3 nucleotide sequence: TGTGCCAGCAGTCCTTCGGCGGGGCCAACTGAAGCTTTCTTT.